This TCR beta chain was observed in a study of sequential checkpoint blockade in melanoma. Treatment indicated: randomized to nivolumab then ipilimumab (arm A) or the reverse (arm B). Patients had received no earlier DNA-damaging chemotherapy. PBMC sorting kept live CD3+CD8+ cells without CD19 or CD56. The CDR3 totals 15 residues. Germline CDR1 reads SEHNR; CDR2 reads FQNEAQ (reference sequence). Repertoires were generated with immunoSEQ multiplex PCR, while TCRdb's copy carries only in-frame clones and drops some. There are under 9,000 clones in the sample; about three fifths occur only once, and 45% to 50% lies in the top ten. Only a few counts were recorded for this clone. A far more abundant clone sits one base away, making this likely a read error.

This chain connects TRBV7-9 to TRBJ2-7; possibly TRBD2 for D (6 bases). The origin of this receptor is a human patient with melanoma. Some clones in this sample may be carry-over from other donors' samples. Material: CD8+ T cells sorted from blood (inferred from file names), obtained from a patient given nivolumab and ipilimumab in sequence. The CDR3 sequence: CASRFRDWGDYEQYF. DNA of the CDR3: TGTGCCAGCCGCTTTCGGGACTGGGGGGACTACGAGCAGTACTTC. The entire variable domain, with the rest obtained from reference TRBV7-9 and TRBJ2-7, is as follows: DTGVSQNPRHKITKRGQNVTFRCDPISEHNRLYWYRQTLGQGPEFLTYFQNEAQLEKSRLLSDRFSAERPKGSFSTLEIQRTEQGDSAMYLCASRFRDWGDYEQYFGPGTRLTVT.